This entry features one TCR beta chain sequence. Its antigen is as yet unknown. Reverse transcription of all isolated RNA meant that expressed TCRB transcripts were sequenced. The method was immunoSEQ multiplex PCR; TCRdb's version includes in-frame clones alone and lacks a portion of them. Of roughly 250,000 clones listed, around 68% are singletons. The source of the sample is a study of beta chain features in type 1 diabetes. Study-wide results and limits: For cells with high TCR expression, cDNA sequencing could yield over-representation. Moderate yet significant TCRB CDR3 shortening was seen in Type 1 diabetes patients in all four CD4+ subsets.

Sequenced sample: naive CD4+ T cells from blood. This clonotype was sampled from a man aged 25 to 40 in good health.

CDR3 nucleotide sequence: TGTGCCTGGAGTGCCTCGACTAGCGGGAGGATAGATACGCAGTATTTT. This codes for CAWSASTSGRIDTQYF. This chain uses TRBV30 with TRBJ2-3; TRBD2 matches 13 bases. CDR1 and CDR2 from the germline V gene are GTSNPN and SVGIG (reference sequence). J lost 5 bases, V lost 1 base, and 6 bases had no gene match. This CDR3 comprises 16 residues. Drawing the rest from reference TRBV30 and TRBJ2-3, the complete variable domain is SQTIHQWPATLVQPVGSPLSLECTVEGTSNPNLYWYRQAAGRGLQLLFYSVGIGQISSEVPQNLSASRPQDRQFILSSKKLLLSDSGFYLCAWSASTSGRIDTQYFGPGTRLTVL.